The source of this T cell receptor (beta chain) is a study of T cell responses to AZD1222 COVID-19 vaccine. Study conclusions and caveats: Once two AZD1222 doses were given, Spike-specific TCR breadth and depth went up. At study baseline, merely a handful of AZD1222 recipients were seropositive.

V lost 6 bases to trimming and J lost 2 bases; unmatched junction nucleotides: 8. The germline V gene encodes CDR1 GTSNPN and CDR2 SVGIG (reference sequence). This CDR3 has 14 residues. The protocol was immunoSEQ multiplex PCR, while the TCRdb copy is restricted to in-frame clones and leaves out a portion. Found here are about 140,000 clones, 75% to 90% of them singletons; the top ten hold 8%. With respect to this clone: Its antigen remains unidentified.

The chain recombines TRBV30 with TRBJ2-5; 8 nucleotides line up with TRBD2. This specimen was peripheral blood, taken on day 0 of AZD1222 vaccination. This TCR derives from an adult in good health. The CDR3, as DNA: TGTGCCTGCGGTAGCGGGGCTACTCAAGAGACCCAGTACTTC. It translates to CACGSGATQETQYF.